This T cell receptor (beta chain) was found in a study of blood T cell repertoires in COVID-19. Study at large: Samples came from the United States, Italy and Spain, spanning acute and convalescent COVID-19. Sources were T cells, B-cell-depleted T cells, or PBMCs; the material itself was cDNA or gDNA.

In the authors' methods: The authors estimated nucleated cell counts from reference gene primer amplification. Some clones are missing from TCRdb's copy, which holds only in-frame ones; the method was immunoSEQ multiplex PCR. V and J calls and clone size are copied from that table; D and trimming were computed from the DNA. Of around 450,000 clones in the sample, around 89% were seen once. In germline, CDR1 is SEHNR, CDR2 FQNEAQ (reference sequence). The ends were cut back, 2 bases at V and 2 bases at J, with 7 bases in the middle. This CDR3 comprises 13 residues. Sequencing input: peripheral blood. The TCR comes from a woman in her thirties with acute or convalescent COVID-19. The gene calls are TRBV7-9 and TRBJ2-7; the D is unclear. The DNA of the CDR3 is TGTGCCAGCAGCTTACCAGGAACCTACGAGCAGTACTTC. Its protein product is CASSLPGTYEQYF.